This passage covers 19 T cell receptor beta chains from one sample sequenced in a study of shared clonotypes between healthy human individuals. This table comes from immunoSEQ multiplex PCR, and its TCRdb copy is limited to in-frame clones, with some not included. The sample contains 2 million to 3 million clones, just over 90% of which appear only once. Sequencing was carried out using naive CD4+ T cells sorted from blood. Documented subset: CD45RA+ positively selected. These receptors were collected from a man aged 18 to 30 in good health.

V gene TRBV28 combines with J gene TRBJ1-5; D not certain. Per germline, CDR1 MDHEN and CDR2 SYDVKM. Trimming pared 6 bases from V and 1 base from J, leaving 7 bases between. The CDR3 is 13 amino acids. The chain's CDR3 is CASRLLSNQPQHF. CDR3 nucleotides: TGTGCCAGCAGATTACTAAGCAATCAGCCCCAGCATTTT.

This clone was counted once. The chain recombines TRBV2 with TRBJ1-1; D may be TRBD1 (6 bases). Looked up from germline, CDR1 is SNHLY and CDR2 is FYNNEI. This CDR3 spans 15 amino acids. Trimming took 9 bases from V and 1 from J, leaving 18 bases between them. The CDR3 DNA reads as TGTGCCAGTCGAAAAACAGGGACCGAGAACACTGAAGCTTTCTTT. Translation: CASRKTGTENTEAFF. Complete variable domain (other parts from reference TRBV2 and TRBJ1-1): EPEVTQTPSHQVTQMGQEVILRCVPISNHLYFYWYRQILGQKVEFLVSFYNNEISEKSEIFDDQFSVERPDGSNFTLKIRSTKLEDSAMYFCASRKTGTENTEAFFGQGTRLTVV.

The table lists this clone with a few counts. V usage is TRBV5-1 and J usage is TRBJ1-2; D is perhaps TRBD1 (6 bases). The CDR3 consists of 15 residues. Trimming removed 0 bases at V and 8 bases at J, with 17 bases between. Germline assignment: CDR1 SGHRS and CDR2 YFSETQ. The CDR3 protein is CASSLALTGGMGYTF. CDR3 DNA sequence: TGCGCCAGCAGCTTGGCCCTGACAGGCGGGATGGGCTACACCTTC.

The J gene is TRBJ1-6, the V gene TRBV5-1; a weak D match, TRBD1 (6 bases). Germline CDR1 is SGHRS and CDR2 is YFSETQ. CDR3 size: 14 residues. Trimming left V 4 bases short and J 7 bases short, with 12 bases between. The CDR3 coding sequence is TGCGCCAGCAGCCCACTCCAGGGGAATTCACCCCTCCACTTT. Translated: CASSPLQGNSPLHF.

The chain joins TRBV6-6 to TRBJ2-3; D possibly matches TRBD1 or TRBD2 (5 bases each). Looked up from germline, CDR1 is MNHNY and CDR2 is SVGAGI (reference sequence). V was cut by 5 bases and J by 6 bases, with 18 bases left in between. This CDR3 spans 15 amino acids. The CDR3: CASSPWTGAADTQYF. CDR3 DNA: TGTGCCAGCAGTCCCTGGACTGGGGCGGCGGATACGCAGTATTTT.

The chain employs TRBV27 and TRBJ2-3, with 7 bases aligning to TRBD2. Losses at the gene ends were 7 bases for V and 9 bases for J; bases not matched to a gene: 7. CDR3 length equals 12 residues. The germline V gene encodes CDR1 MNHEY and CDR2 SMNVEV (reference sequence). In DNA form, the CDR3 reads TGTGCCAGCACAATTGGGGGGGGGACGCAGTATTTT. It yields the protein CASTIGGGTQYF.

Details on this clone: Other DNA sequences in the sample encode the same CDR3. This chain joins TRBV19 and TRBJ2-7; D assignment may be TRBD1 or TRBD2 (5 bases each). This CDR3 has 14 residues. The germline V gene encodes CDR1 LNHDA and CDR2 SQIVND (reference sequence). V was clipped by 6 bases and J by 3 bases, with 15 bases between them. CDR3 amino acids: CASSRTGTDYEQYF. CDR3 bases: TGTGCCAGTAGCCGCACTGGGACGGACTACGAGCAGTACTTC. Supplemented by reference TRBV19 and TRBJ2-7, the full variable domain reads DGGITQSPKYLFRKEGQNVTLSCEQNLNHDAMYWYRQDPGQGLRLIYYSQIVNDFQKGDIAEGYSVSREKKESFPLTVTSAQKNPTAFYLCASSRTGTDYEQYFGPGTRLTVT.

J is TRBJ2-4 and V is TRBV14, with TRBD1 as a possible D gene (6 bases). This CDR3 comprises 17 residues. The ends were cut back, 4 bases at V and 0 bases at J, with 16 bases in the middle. Per the germline V gene, CDR1 is SGHDN and CDR2 is FVKESK. The CDR3 nucleotides read TGTGCCAGCAGCCGGACCGGGACACCTGGAGCCAAAAACATTCAGTACTTC. Its translation is CASSRTGTPGAKNIQYF.

The chain is built from TRBV6-5 and TRBJ2-7, with 9 bases fitting TRBD1. Germline CDR1 reads MNHEY; CDR2 reads SVGAGI. Trimming removed 6 bases from V and 3 bases from J; junction bases left unmatched: 6. This CDR3 has 14 residues. CDR3 in amino acids: CASRPWTGVYEQYF. The CDR3 DNA reads TGTGCCAGCAGGCCATGGACAGGGGTCTACGAGCAGTACTTC.

The V call is TRBV19, the J call TRBJ2-1, with 10 bases that match TRBD2. The V gene's germline CDR1 is LNHDA and CDR2 SQIVND (reference sequence). V lost 7 bases to trimming and J lost 8 bases; unmatched junction nucleotides: 11. This CDR3 has 15 residues. In DNA form, the CDR3 reads TGTGCCAGTAAAGATTTTAGCGGGGGGCCGGATGAGCAGTTCTTC. Its translation is CASKDFSGGPDEQFF.

In its sample, this clone was seen once. Other DNA sequences from this sample encode an identical CDR3 as well. V gene TRBV11-2 combines with J gene TRBJ1-2, with D perhaps matching TRBD1 (5 bases). This CDR3 contains 11 residues. Germline V gene sequence: CDR1 SGHAT, CDR2 FQNNGV. V lost 3 bases and J 7 bases, leaving 6 bases between the germline ends. CDR3 amino acids: CASSLGVGYTF. CDR3 bases: TGTGCCAGCAGCTTGGGGGTTGGCTACACCTTC.

In the case of this clone: Different DNA sequences within this sample yield the same CDR3. The chain has TRBV10-2 and TRBJ1-1; D not resolved. The V gene's germline CDR1 is WSHSY and CDR2 SAAADI. V lost 2 bases and J lost 3, with 4 bases in between. The CDR3 loop spans 12 amino acids. CDR3 nucleotide sequence: TGCGCCAGCAGTGAGGGCTACACTGAAGCTTTCTTT. Its translation: CASSEGYTEAFF.

The count of this clone is one. V is TRBV27 and J is TRBJ1-4; TRBD1 might be the D (5 bases). The germline V gene has CDR1 MNHEY and CDR2 SMNVEV (reference sequence). V lost 4 bases and J 5 bases, leaving 17 bases between the germline ends. CDR3 length equals 16 residues. The CDR3 reads CASSWQGPSGNEKLFF. CDR3 bases: TGTGCCAGCAGTTGGCAGGGCCCCAGTGGAAATGAAAAACTGTTTTTT.

The V and J genes are TRBV5-4 and TRBJ2-3; D unresolved. V lost 3 bases, J lost 5 bases, and 10 bases lay in between. The germline V gene has CDR1 SGHNT and CDR2 YYREEE (reference sequence). The CDR3 runs 13 residues. CDR3 nucleotide sequence: TGTGCCAGCAGCTCGAAGGGTATAGATACGCAGTATTTT. Residues: CASSSKGIDTQYF.

The V gene is TRBV11-2, the J gene TRBJ2-5; D not certain. TRBJ2-7 explains the end of the DNA better; the J call may be wrong. Germline loops: CDR1 SGHAT, CDR2 FQNNGV. The CDR3 extends over 15 amino acids. The CDR3 DNA reads as TGTGCCAGCAGCTTAACGGACGTGTCGACCTACGAGCAGTACTTC. Encoded protein: CASSLTDVSTYEQYF.

This clone was recorded a few times. The chain uses TRBV6-1 and TRBJ2-7; no clear D. This CDR3 comprises 13 residues. Per the germline V gene, CDR1 is MNHNS and CDR2 is SASEGT. V lost 7 bases to trimming and J lost 0 bases, with 10 bases between them. CDR3 sequence reads: CASNGGFSYEQYF. The DNA of the CDR3 is TGTGCCAGCAATGGCGGTTTCTCCTACGAGCAGTACTTC.

The V and J genes are TRBV10-3 and TRBJ1-2; D possibly corresponds to TRBD1 (5 bases). This CDR3 is 13 amino acids long. Germline-derived CDR1 and CDR2 are ENHRY and SYGVKD. Trimming took off 6 bases at V and 3 bases at J, with 11 bases between the two ends. The CDR3 loop is CAIRPGTDYGYTF. The CDR3 region has the DNA TGTGCCATCAGGCCCGGGACTGACTATGGCTACACCTTC.

The V gene is TRBV9, the J gene TRBJ1-5, with D tentatively TRBD1 (5 bases). V was shortened by 4 bases and J by 4 bases, with 15 bases between the two germline ends. The CDR3 totals 15 residues. Germline V gene sequence: CDR1 SGDLS, CDR2 YYNGEE. The CDR3 nucleotides are TGTGCCAGCAGCTCCCGTGGGGGGGTAAATCAGCCCCAGCATTTT. This sequence encodes CASSSRGGVNQPQHF.

The J gene is TRBJ2-7, the V gene TRBV6-1; no clear D gene. V lost 2 bases, J lost 4 bases, and 3 bases lay in between. The CDR3 extends over 11 amino acids. In germline, CDR1 is MNHNS, CDR2 SASEGT. The chain's CDR3 is CASSEKYEQYF. The CDR3 DNA sequence: TGTGCCAGCAGTGAAAAATACGAGCAGTACTTC.